This TCR beta chain was observed in a study of shared T cell receptors in the human thymus. Here immunoSEQ multiplex PCR was the method, and the copy in TCRdb shows in-frame clones only, minus some. The table records 720,000 or so clones, approximately 85% of them present only once. In addition, the sample was reused for a study of human thymus T cells. As that study records: The people who donated were healthy Finnish babies having corrective surgery for congenital heart defects. Thymic tissue was derived from resections collected during corrective heart surgery. Apparent skewing of V and J gene usage characterized both thymic and blood repertoires.

Sequencing used thymocytes. This clonotype was sampled from a girl under two years old with a congenital heart defect.

CDR3 sequence reads: CASSLGAGDTQYF. CDR3 in DNA: TGTGCCAGCAGTTTGGGGGCTGGAGATACGCAGTATTTT. The J gene is TRBJ2-3, the V gene TRBV27; D perhaps matches TRBD1 (6 bases). CDR3 size: 13 residues. Germline CDR1 and CDR2: MNHEY and SMNVEV (reference sequence). The V gene lost 3 bases and the J gene lost 5 bases, with 9 bases spanning the gap.